What follows are 2 T cell receptor beta chains derived from one specimen sequenced in a study of T cells in Graves' hyperthyroidism and ophthalmopathy. RNA transcripts served as the template for amplifying TCR beta CDR3 regions. During a first-round RT-PCR of the TCR CDR3, the HTBI primer set was used. A single record per CDR3 protein comes from TCRdb applying MiXCR to the multiplex PCR reads. The table lists roughly 600,000 distinct CDR3 sequences, approximately 15% of them singletons, with under 15% in the top ten. Sequenced material: blood. The receptors here all came from a woman aged 50 to 65 with Graves' ophthalmopathy.

The sample holds many counts of this clonotype. V and J are TRBV7-2 and TRBJ2-3; D is undetermined. V lost 4 bases, J lost 6 bases, and 17 bases lay in between. Germline-derived CDR1 and CDR2 are SGHTA and FQGNSA. The CDR3 has 15 residues. The CDR3 loop reads CASSSQIEQMDTQYF. The CDR3 nucleotides read TGTGCCAGCAGCTCACAGATAGAACAGATGGATACGCAGTATTTT.

This clonotype showed up just a few times. The chain carries TRBV27 and TRBJ2-7, with 7 nucleotides matching TRBD2. V shed 6 bases, J shed 2 bases, and the junction held 10 bases outside the gene matches. The CDR3 has 15 amino acids. Germline-derived CDR1 and CDR2 are MNHEY and SMNVEV (reference sequence). The CDR3 reads CASRRGAGIAYEQYF. The CDR3, as DNA: TGTGCCAGCAGAAGGGGAGCGGGAATCGCCTACGAGCAGTACTTC.